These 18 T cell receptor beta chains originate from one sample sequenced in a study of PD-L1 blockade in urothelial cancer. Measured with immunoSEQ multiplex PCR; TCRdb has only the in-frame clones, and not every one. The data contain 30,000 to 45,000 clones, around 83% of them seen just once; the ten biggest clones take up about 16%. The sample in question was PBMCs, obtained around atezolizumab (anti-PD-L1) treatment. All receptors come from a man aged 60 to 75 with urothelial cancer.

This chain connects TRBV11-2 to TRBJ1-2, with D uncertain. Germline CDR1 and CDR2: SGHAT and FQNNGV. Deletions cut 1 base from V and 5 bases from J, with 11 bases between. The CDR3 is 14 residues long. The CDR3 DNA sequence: TGTGCCAGCAGCTTAGGGAGGGTAGGGTATGGCTACACCTTC. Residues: CASSLGRVGYGYTF.

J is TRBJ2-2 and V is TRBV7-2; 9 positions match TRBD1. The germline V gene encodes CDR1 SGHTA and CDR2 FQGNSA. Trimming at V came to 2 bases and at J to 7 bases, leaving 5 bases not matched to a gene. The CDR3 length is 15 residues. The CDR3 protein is CASSLNRGQVGELFF. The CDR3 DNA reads TGTGCCAGCAGCTTAAACAGGGGGCAGGTCGGGGAGCTGTTTTTT.

CDR3 in amino acids: CASSQGGTIYEQYF. In DNA form, the CDR3 reads TGCGCCAGCAGCCAGGGGGGGACGATCTACGAGCAGTACTTC. The chain uses TRBV4-1 and TRBJ2-7; 7 bases are shared with TRBD2. Germline V gene sequence: CDR1 MGHRA, CDR2 YSYEKL. The CDR3 has 14 residues. With 3 bases clipped from V and 3 bases from J, the junction kept 5 bases outside the gene matches.

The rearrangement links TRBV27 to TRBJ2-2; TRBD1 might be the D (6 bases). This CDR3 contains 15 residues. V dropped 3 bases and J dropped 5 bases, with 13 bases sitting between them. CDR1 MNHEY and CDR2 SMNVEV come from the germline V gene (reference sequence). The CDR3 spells CASSFVQGGTGELFF. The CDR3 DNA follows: TGTGCCAGCAGTTTCGTACAGGGTGGGACCGGGGAGCTGTTTTTT.

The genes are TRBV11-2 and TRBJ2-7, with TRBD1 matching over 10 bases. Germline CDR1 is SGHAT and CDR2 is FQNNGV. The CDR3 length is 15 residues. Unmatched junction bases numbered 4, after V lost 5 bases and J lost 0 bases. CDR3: CASSPTGGHSYEQYF. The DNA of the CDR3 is TGTGCCAGCAGCCCGACAGGGGGCCACTCCTACGAGCAGTACTTC.

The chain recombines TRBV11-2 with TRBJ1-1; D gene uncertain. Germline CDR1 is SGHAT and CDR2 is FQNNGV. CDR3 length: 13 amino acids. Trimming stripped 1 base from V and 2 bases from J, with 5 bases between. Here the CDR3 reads CASSLARNTEAFF. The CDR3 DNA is TGTGCCAGCAGCTTAGCTCGTAACACTGAAGCTTTCTTT.

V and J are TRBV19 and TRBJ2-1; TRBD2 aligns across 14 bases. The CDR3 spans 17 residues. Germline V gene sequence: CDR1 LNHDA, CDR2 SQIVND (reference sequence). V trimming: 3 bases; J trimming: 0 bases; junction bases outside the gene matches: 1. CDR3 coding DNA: TGTGCCAGTAGTATGGGACTAGCGGGAGTCTCCTACAATGAGCAGTTCTTC. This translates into CASSMGLAGVSYNEQFF.

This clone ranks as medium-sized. The CDR3 DNA sequence: TGTGCCAGCAGCACCGGGACAGGGCGTGGAGAGCAGTACTTC. Translating it yields CASSTGTGRGEQYF. The chain uses TRBV7-8 and TRBJ2-7; TRBD1 agrees at 9 bases. The CDR3 length is 14 residues. Germline V gene lookup returns CDR1 SGHVS and CDR2 FQNEAQ. After removal of 5 bases from V and 7 bases from J, the junction contained 9 bases not matched to a gene.

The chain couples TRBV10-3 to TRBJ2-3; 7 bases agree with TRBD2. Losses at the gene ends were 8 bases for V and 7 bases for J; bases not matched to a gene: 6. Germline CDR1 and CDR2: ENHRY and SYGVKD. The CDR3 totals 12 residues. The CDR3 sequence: CAIGRGENTQYF. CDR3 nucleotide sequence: TGTGCCATCGGTCGGGGGGAGAATACGCAGTATTTT.

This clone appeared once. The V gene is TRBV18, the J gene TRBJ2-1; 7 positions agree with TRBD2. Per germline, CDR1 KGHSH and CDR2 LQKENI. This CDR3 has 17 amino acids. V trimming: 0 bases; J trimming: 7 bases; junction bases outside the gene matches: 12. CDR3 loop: CASSPPLLGLAVNEQFF. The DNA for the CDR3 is TGTGCCAGCTCACCACCGCTCCTCGGCCTAGCGGTAAATGAGCAGTTCTTC.

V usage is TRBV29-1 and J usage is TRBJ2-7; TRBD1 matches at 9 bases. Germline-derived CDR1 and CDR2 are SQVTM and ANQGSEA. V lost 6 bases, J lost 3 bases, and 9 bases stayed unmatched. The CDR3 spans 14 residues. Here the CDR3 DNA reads TGCAGCGTCCGTCCGGGACAGGGTAACTACGAGCAGTACTTC. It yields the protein CSVRPGQGNYEQYF.

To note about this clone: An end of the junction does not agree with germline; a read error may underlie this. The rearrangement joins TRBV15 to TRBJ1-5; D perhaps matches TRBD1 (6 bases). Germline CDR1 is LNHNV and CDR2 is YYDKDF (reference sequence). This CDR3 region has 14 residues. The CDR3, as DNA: TGTGCCACCAGTCCCGACAGGAGCAGTCAGCCCCAGCATTTT. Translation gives CATSPDRSSQPQHF.

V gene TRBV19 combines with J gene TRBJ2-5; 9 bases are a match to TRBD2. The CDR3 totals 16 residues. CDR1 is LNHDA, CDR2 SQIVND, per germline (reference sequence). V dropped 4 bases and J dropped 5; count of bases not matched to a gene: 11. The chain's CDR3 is CASSSVQRGARETQYF. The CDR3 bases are TGTGCCAGTAGTAGTGTCCAGCGGGGGGCCAGGGAGACCCAGTACTTC. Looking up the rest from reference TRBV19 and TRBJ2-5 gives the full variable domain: DGGITQSPKYLFRKEGQNVTLSCEQNLNHDAMYWYRQDPGQGLRLIYYSQIVNDFQKGDIAEGYSVSREKKESFPLTVTSAQKNPTAFYLCASSSVQRGARETQYFGPGTRLLVL.

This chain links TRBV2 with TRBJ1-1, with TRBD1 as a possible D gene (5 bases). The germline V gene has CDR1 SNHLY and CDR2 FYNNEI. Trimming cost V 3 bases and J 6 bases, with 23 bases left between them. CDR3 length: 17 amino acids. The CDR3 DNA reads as TGTGCCAGCAGTGAGTTAGGTACAAGGAGGGGAACGGCTGAAGCTTTCTTT. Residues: CASSELGTRRGTAEAFF.

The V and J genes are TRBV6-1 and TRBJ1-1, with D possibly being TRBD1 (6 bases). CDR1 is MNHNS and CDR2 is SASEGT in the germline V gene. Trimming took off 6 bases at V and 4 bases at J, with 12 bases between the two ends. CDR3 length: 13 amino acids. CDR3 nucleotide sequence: TGTGCCAGCAGGGCAGGGGTGATCACTGAAGCTTTCTTT. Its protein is CASRAGVITEAFF.

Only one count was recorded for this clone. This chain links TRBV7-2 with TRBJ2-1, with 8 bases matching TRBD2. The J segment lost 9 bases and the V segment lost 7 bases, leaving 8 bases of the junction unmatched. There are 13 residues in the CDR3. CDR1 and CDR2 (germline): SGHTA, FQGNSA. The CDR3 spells CASTAAGDIEQFF. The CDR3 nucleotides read TGTGCCAGCACCGCAGCGGGAGACATTGAGCAGTTCTTC.

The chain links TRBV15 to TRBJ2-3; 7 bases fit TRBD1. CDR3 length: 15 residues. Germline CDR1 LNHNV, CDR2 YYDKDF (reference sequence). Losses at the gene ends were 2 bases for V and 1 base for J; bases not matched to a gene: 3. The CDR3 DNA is TGTGCCACCAGCAGATCCGGGACAGGCACAGATACGCAGTATTTT. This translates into CATSRSGTGTDTQYF.

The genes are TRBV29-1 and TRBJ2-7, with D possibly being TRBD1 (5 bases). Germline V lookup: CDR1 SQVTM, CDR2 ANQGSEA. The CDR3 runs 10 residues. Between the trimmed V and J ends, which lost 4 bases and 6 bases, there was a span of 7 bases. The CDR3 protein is CSVVGREQYF. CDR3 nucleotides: TGCAGCGTTGTGGGGCGCGAGCAGTACTTC.